Following are 3 T cell receptor beta chains from one sample sequenced in a study of CD8 T cells in ankylosing spondylitis (dated by TCRdb to 2016 to 2017). Summary of the overall study and its limitations: A TCR beta motif of about 8 highly homologous amino acid variants appeared characteristic of blood from ankylosing spondylitis patients.

Receptors were amplified or captured by 5' RACE. Instrument used: Illumina HiSeq 2500. The public reads were quality trimmed at Q25 with fastp and then assembled into clones with MiXCR by TCRdb, keeping productive beta chains. For every CDR3 protein sequence, its rows merge into one entry that carries the most common genes and DNA. The sample records fewer than 550,000 distinct CDR3 sequences, roughly 5% of which are singletons. The ten largest clones represent roughly 3.5% of the sample. For these receptors, no antigen is known. The specimen sequenced was blood, either unsorted or a sorted T cell fraction (not recorded which). The source of these receptors is a male donor with ankylosing spondylitis.

This clonotype was recorded many times. The chain joins TRBV20-1 to TRBJ2-3, with D uncertain. From germline, CDR1 is DFQATT and CDR2 SNEGSKA (reference sequence). This CDR3 region has 11 residues. Trimming pared 5 bases from V and 3 bases from J, leaving 6 bases between. CDR3 sequence (DNA): TGCAGTGCTCCCGAGACAGATACGCAGTATTTT. It codes for CSAPETDTQYF.

At least ten counts were recorded for this clonotype. The V gene is TRBV15, the J gene TRBJ2-1; D gene unclear. The length of the CDR3 is 15 residues. The germline V gene has CDR1 LNHNV and CDR2 YYDKDF (reference sequence). V lost 5 bases to trimming and J lost 0 bases, with 11 bases between them. The CDR3 region has the DNA TGTGCCACCAGCTTCGACCCTAGCTCCTACAATGAGCAGTTCTTC. Its translation is CATSFDPSSYNEQFF.

Many counts were recorded for this clonotype. This chain connects TRBV29-1 to TRBJ1-2; D call uncertain. This CDR3 region has 13 residues. Trimming shortened V by 4 bases and J by 4 bases, and 13 bases separated the two germline ends. The germline V gene has CDR1 SQVTM and CDR2 ANQGSEA. The CDR3 here is CSVVDGYFYGYTF. In DNA, the CDR3 is TGCAGCGTTGTGGACGGATATTTCTATGGCTACACCTTC.